This T cell receptor beta chain was retrieved from a study of shared clonotypes between healthy human individuals. Study details: A few men and a couple of women, aged 18 to 49, were donors.

Turning to this clone: No antigen is known for it.

Study findings and constraints: Measured sharing among donors was expected to vary with sequencing depth. Even with large depth, rarefaction showed that sorted-subset sequencing was incomplete.

Libraries were prepared by immunoSEQ multiplex PCR; TCRdb keeps only in-frame clonotypes and omits some of them. The sample includes around 2.3 million clones, more than 90% of them seen just once. The clonotype comes from a young man in good health. The material sequenced was naive CD4+ T cells sorted from blood. Subset of the sample: CD45RA+ positively selected.

CDR3 bases: TGTGCCAGCAGTTCAAGGACGGGGAGCTCCTACGAGCAGTACTTC. Its protein is CASSSRTGSSYEQYF. The chain joins TRBV27 to TRBJ2-7; D may be TRBD2 (5 bases). The CDR3 covers 15 residues. Trimming took 4 bases from V and 0 from J, leaving 13 bases between them. CDR1 and CDR2 (germline): MNHEY, SMNVEV (reference sequence).